This TCR beta chain originates from a study of T cells in Graves' hyperthyroidism and ophthalmopathy. After removal of 3 bases from V and 3 bases from J, the junction contained 7 bases not matched to a gene. CDR3 length: 15 residues. Germline assignment: CDR1 MDHEN and CDR2 SYDVKM. RNA transcripts yielded amplified TCR beta CDR3 regions. The primer set for the first-round RT-PCR of the TCR CDR3 was HTBI. TCRdb analysed the multiplex PCR reads with MiXCR anew, one entry per CDR3 protein. This sample has about 260,000 distinct CDR3 sequences, with approximately 16% found just once. This clonotype has a count of ten or more. What it binds is not known. Ophthalmopathy in the patients scored at least 3 on Clinical Activity Score and at least 4 on NOSPECS grade, lasting under 3 months. Uncontrolled infection, other autoimmune disease, pregnancy or lactation disqualified patients from enrolment. Whole-study results and caveats: Separation of ophthalmopathy from stable hyperthyroidism was achieved by a 13 V-J model.

This sequence was found in a woman aged 18-29 years with Graves' ophthalmopathy. The sample consisted of blood. The rearrangement joins TRBV28 to TRBJ2-7, with 8 positions matching TRBD1. In nucleotides, the CDR3 is TGTGCCAGCAGTTTTATCGGACAGGGTAACTACGAGCAGTACTTC. Its protein is CASSFIGQGNYEQYF. The full variable domain, rest sourced from reference TRBV28 and TRBJ2-7, is DVKVTQSSRYLVKRTGEKVFLECVQDMDHENMFWYRQDPGLGLRLIYFSYDVKMKEKGDIPEGYSVSREKKERFSLILESASTNQTSMYLCASSFIGQGNYEQYFGPGTRLTVT.